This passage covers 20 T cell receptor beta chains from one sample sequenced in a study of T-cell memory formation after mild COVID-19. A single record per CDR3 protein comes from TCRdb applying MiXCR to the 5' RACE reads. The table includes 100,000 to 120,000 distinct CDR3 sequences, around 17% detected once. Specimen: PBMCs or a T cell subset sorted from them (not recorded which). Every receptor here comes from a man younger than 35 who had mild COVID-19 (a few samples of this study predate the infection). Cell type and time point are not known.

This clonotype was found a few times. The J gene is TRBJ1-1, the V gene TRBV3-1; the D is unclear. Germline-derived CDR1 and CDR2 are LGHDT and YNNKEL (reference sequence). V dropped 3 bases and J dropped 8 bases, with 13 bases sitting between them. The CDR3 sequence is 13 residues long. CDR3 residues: CASSQLETTEAFF. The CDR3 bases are TGTGCCAGCAGCCAGTTGGAAACCACCGAAGCTTTCTTT.

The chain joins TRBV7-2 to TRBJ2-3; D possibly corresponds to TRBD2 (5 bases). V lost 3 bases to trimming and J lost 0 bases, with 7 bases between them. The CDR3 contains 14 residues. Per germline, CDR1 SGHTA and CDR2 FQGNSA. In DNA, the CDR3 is TGTGCCAGCAGCTTGACTATAAGCACAGATACGCAGTATTTT. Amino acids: CASSLTISTDTQYF.

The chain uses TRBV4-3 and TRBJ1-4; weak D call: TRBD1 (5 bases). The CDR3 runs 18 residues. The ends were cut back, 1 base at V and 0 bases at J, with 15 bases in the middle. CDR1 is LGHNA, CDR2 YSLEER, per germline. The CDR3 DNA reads TGCGCCAGCAGCCAAGCACTTGGGGGGAGTCCAACTAATGAAAAACTGTTTTTT. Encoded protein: CASSQALGGSPTNEKLFF.

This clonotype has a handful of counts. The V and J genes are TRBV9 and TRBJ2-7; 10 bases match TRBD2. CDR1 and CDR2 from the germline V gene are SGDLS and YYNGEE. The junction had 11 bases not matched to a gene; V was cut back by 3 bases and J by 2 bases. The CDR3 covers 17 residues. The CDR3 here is CASSDPLRSGGAYEQYV. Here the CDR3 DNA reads TGTGCCAGCAGCGACCCCCTCCGAAGCGGGGGGGCCTACGAGCAGTACGTC.

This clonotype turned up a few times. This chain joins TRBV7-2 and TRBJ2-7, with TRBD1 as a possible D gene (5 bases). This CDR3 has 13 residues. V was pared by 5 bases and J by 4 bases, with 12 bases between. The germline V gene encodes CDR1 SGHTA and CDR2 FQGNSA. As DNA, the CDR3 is TGTGCCAGCAGCGGGGCCGTCAATTACGAGCAGTACTTC. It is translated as CASSGAVNYEQYF.

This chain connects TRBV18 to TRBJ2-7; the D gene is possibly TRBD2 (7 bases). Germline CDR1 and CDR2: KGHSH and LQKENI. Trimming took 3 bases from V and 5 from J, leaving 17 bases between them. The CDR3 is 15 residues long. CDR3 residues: CASSPQGGGVHEQYV. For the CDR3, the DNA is TGTGCCAGCTCACCTCAAGGGGGAGGGGTCCACGAGCAGTACGTC.

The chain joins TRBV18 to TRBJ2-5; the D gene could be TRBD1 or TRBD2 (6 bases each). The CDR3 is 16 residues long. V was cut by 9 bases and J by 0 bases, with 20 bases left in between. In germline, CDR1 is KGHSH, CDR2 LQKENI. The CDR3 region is CASQALDSGYQETQYF. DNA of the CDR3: TGTGCCAGTCAAGCCTTGGACAGCGGGTACCAAGAGACCCAGTACTTC.

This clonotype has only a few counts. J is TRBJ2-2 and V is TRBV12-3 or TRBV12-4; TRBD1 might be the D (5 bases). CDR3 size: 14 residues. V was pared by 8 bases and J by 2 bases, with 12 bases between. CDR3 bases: TGTGCCAGCGGTAGGGGTATTAACACCGGGGAGCTGTTTTTT. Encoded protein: CASGRGINTGELFF.

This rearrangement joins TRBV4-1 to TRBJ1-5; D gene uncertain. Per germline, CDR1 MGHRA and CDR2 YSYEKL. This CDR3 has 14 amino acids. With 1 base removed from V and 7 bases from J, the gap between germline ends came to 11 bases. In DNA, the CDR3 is TGCGCCAGCAGCCAAGTCGAGGTTGGGCAGCCCCAGCATTTT. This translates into CASSQVEVGQPQHF.

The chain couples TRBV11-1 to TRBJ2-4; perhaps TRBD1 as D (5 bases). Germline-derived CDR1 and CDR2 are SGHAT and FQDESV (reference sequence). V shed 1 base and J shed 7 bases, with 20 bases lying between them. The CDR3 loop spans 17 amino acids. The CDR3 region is CASSLVGADFLGNIQYF. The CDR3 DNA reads TGTGCCAGCAGCTTAGTTGGGGCAGACTTTCTGGGGAACATTCAGTACTTC.

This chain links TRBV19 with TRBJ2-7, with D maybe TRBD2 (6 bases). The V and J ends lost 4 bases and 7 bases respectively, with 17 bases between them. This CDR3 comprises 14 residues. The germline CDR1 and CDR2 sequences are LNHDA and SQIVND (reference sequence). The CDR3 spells CASSRDSRRGEQYF. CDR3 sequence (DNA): TGTGCCAGTAGTAGGGACTCACGACGCGGGGAGCAGTACTTC.

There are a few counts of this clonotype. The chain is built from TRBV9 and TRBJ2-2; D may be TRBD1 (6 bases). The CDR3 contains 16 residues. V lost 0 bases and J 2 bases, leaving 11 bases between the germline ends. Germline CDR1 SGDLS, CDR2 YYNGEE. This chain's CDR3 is CASSVVGGQNTGELFF. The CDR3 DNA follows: TGTGCCAGCAGCGTAGTAGGGGGACAAAACACCGGGGAGCTGTTTTTT. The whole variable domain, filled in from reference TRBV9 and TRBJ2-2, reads DSGVTQTPKHLITATGQRVTLRCSPRSGDLSVYWYQQSLDQGLQFLIQYYNGEERAKGNILERFSAQQFPDLHSELNLSSLELGDSALYFCASSVVGGQNTGELFFGEGSRLTVL.

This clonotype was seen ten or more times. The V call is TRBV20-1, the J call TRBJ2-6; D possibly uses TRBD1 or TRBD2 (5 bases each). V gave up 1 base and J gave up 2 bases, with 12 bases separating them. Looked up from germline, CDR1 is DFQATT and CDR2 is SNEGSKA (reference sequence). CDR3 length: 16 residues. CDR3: CSARVQGAPGANVLTF. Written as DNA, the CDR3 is TGCAGTGCTAGAGTTCAGGGAGCCCCTGGGGCCAACGTCCTGACTTTC.

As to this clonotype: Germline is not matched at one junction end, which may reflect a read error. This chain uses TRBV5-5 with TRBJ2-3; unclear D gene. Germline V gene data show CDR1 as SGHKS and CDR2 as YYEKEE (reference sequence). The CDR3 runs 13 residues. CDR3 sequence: CDSPIPSTDTQYF. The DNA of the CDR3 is TGTGACAGCCCGATCCCGAGCACAGATACGCAGTATTTT.

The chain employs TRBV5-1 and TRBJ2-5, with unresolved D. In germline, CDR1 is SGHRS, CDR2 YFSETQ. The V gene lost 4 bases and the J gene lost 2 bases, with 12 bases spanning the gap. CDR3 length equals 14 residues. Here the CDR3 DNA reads TGCGCCAGCAGCCAGTCGACGCTACAAGAGACCCAGTACTTC. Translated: CASSQSTLQETQYF.

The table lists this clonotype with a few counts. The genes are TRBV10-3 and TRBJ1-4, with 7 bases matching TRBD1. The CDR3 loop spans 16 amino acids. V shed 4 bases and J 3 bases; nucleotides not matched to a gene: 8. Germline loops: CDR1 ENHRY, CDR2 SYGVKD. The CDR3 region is CAISATRDRANEKLFF. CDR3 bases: TGTGCCATCAGTGCCACCCGGGACAGAGCTAATGAAAAACTGTTTTTT.

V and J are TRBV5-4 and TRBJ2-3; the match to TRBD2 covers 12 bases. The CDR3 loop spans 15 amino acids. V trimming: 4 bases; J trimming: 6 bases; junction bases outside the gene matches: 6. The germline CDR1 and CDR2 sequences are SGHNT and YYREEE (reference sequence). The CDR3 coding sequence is TGTGCCAGCAGCCTCTGGACTAGCGGGGACGATACGCAGTATTTT. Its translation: CASSLWTSGDDTQYF.

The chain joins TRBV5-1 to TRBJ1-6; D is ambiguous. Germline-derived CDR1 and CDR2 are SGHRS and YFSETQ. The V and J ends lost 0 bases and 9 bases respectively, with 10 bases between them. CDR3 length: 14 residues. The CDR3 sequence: CASSLEGNGSPLHF. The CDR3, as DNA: TGCGCCAGCAGCTTGGAGGGTAATGGTTCACCCCTCCACTTT.

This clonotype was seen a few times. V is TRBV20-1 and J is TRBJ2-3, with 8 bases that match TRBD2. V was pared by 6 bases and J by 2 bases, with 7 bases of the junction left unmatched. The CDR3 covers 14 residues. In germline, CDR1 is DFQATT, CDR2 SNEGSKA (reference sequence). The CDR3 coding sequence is TGCAGTGCCGATACTAGCGGATCCACAGATACGCAGTATTTT. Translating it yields CSADTSGSTDTQYF.

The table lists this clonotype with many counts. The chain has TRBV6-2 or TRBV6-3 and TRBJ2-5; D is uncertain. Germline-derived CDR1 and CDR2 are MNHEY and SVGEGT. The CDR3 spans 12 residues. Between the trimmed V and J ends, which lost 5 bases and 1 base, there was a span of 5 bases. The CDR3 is CASSQIQETQYF. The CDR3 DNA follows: TGTGCCAGCAGTCAGATCCAAGAGACCCAGTACTTC.